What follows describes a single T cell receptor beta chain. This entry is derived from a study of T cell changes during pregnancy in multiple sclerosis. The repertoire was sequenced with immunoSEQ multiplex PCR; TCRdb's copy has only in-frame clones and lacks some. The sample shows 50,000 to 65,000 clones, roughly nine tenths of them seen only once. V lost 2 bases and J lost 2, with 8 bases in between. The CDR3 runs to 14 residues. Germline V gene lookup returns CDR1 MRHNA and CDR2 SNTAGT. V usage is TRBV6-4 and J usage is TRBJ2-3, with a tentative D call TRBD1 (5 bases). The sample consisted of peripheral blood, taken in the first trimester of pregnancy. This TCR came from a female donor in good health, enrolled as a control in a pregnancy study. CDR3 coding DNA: TGTGCCAGCAGTGACAGGACACCCACAGATACGCAGTATTTT. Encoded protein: CASSDRTPTDTQYF.